This is a list of T cell receptor beta chains from one sample in a study of blood T cells in healthy people across ages. TCRdb itself ran the 5' RACE reads through MiXCR, one entry per CDR3 protein. The sample contains hundreds of thousands of distinct CDR3 sequences, roughly 50% of which appear only once. The specimen was blood. The receptor source for this set is a man aged 25 to 40 in good health. Both conserved end residues are part of each CDR3. D genes are given only for firm matches. Clone size is stated in some rows and not others, as once, few, many or a class when expanded.

>TRBV6-5|.|TRBJ2-3|.
TGTGCCGGCAGTTACCTCCAGGGAAGGGATACGCAGTATTTT
CAGSYLQGRDTQYF
>TRBV25-1|few|TRBJ2-1|TRBD2
TGTGCCAGCAGGGTCCCGGGACTAGCGGGGAACAATGAGCAGTTCTTC
CASRVPGLAGNNEQFF
>TRBV20-1|many|TRBJ2-3|TRBD2
TGCAGTGCCATTCCTCCGGGACTAGCGGGGGGGCTTCGCACAGATACGCAGTATTTT
CSAIPPGLAGGLRTDTQYF
>TRBV10-3|few|TRBJ1-2|.
TGTGCCATCAGTGAGTCGACTCAGAGGGTGTGGGGCTACACCTTC
CAISESTQRVWGYTF
>TRBV20-1|.|TRBJ2-3|TRBD2
TGCAGTGCAGCGGGGGGCCGAGTTACGCAGTATTTT
CSAAGGRVTQYF
>TRBV7-8|many|TRBJ2-7|.
TGTGCCAGCAGCGTAATAGACGAGCAGTACTTC
CASSVIDEQYF
>TRBV28|.|TRBJ2-7|.
TGTGCCAGCAGTTTATATCCGGGCGCGGGTACCGAGCAGTACTTC
CASSLYPGAGTEQYF
>TRBV27|.|TRBJ1-4|.
TGTGCCAGCAGTTTCGGGATAGATAATGAAAAACTGTTTTTT
CASSFGIDNEKLFF
>TRBV6-6|.|TRBJ2-7|.
TGTGCCAGCAGTGATCACGGGTCCTACGAGCAGTACTTC
CASSDHGSYEQYF
>TRBV5-1|.|TRBJ1-2|.
TGCGCCAGCAGCTTGGATCTGGGAAACTATGGCTACACCTTC
CASSLDLGNYGYTF
>TRBV7-6|once|TRBJ2-7|.
TGTGCCAGCAGCTCGCAAGGGACGGACAATTCCTACGAGCAGTACTTC
CASSSQGTDNSYEQYF
>TRBV9|.|TRBJ1-6|.
TGTGCCAGCAGCTCAGAATCATCACCCCTCCACTTT
CASSSESSPLHF
>TRBV6-2/TRBV6-3|.|TRBJ2-1|.
TGTGCCAGCAGGGATCTAGCGCAGAATGAGCAGTTCTTC
CASRDLAQNEQFF
>TRBV12-3/TRBV12-4|.|TRBJ2-1|.
TGTGCCAGTAGTTTGGACAGTAGCTCCTACAAGGAGCAGTTCTTC
CASSLDSSSYKEQFF
>TRBV14|.|TRBJ2-7|.
TGTGCTAGCAGCCAGTTGGCAGCGACGATGTACGAGCAGTACTTC
CASSQLAATMYEQYF
>TRBV29-1|few|TRBJ1-5|.
TGCAGCGTCGTGACCCAGGGTGGAGCCGGCAATCAGCCCCAGCATTTT
CSVVTQGGAGNQPQHF
>TRBV6-5|.|TRBJ2-3|.
TGTGCCAGCAGTTCCTCACTCGGAGATACGCAGTATTTT
CASSSSLGDTQYF
>TRBV2|many|TRBJ2-5|.
TGTGCCAGCAGCTCCGGGTACGAGACCCAGTACTTC
CASSSGYETQYF
>TRBV27|.|TRBJ2-2|.
TGTGCCAGCAGTTTCGGAGCGATCGGGGAGCTGTTTTTT
CASSFGAIGELFF
>TRBV2|.|TRBJ1-2|.
TGTGCCAGCAGGAGACAGACAACCAACTATGGCTACACCTTC
CASRRQTTNYGYTF
>TRBV3-1|.|TRBJ1-5|TRBD1
TGTGCCAGCAGCCAACTACAGGGGGCTGAGCCCCAGCATTTT
CASSQLQGAEPQHF
>TRBV5-1|.|TRBJ2-1|.
TGCGCCAGCAGCACCCCAAACCAGAATGAGCAGTTCTTC
CASSTPNQNEQFF
>TRBV6-5|.|TRBJ1-6|.
TGTGCCAGCCAACAAGGGCCTCATAATTCACCCCTCCACTTT
CASQQGPHNSPLHF
>TRBV6-1|.|TRBJ2-1|TRBD2
TGTGCCAGCAGTGTACTAGCGGCTAGCTCCTACAATGAGCAGTTCTTC
CASSVLAASSYNEQFF
>TRBV29-1|many|TRBJ2-7|.
TGCAGCGTTGAGCTTTCCGGAACCTACGAGCAGTACTTC
CSVELSGTYEQYF
>TRBV7-6|few|TRBJ2-1|.
TGTGCCAGCAGCTTAGTGTTTTTACAGGACAATGAGCAGTTCTTC
CASSLVFLQDNEQFF
>TRBV6-6|few|TRBJ1-2|.
TGTGCCAGCAAGGCGGAGGGGAGTTATGGCTACACCTTC
CASKAEGSYGYTF
>TRBV28|few|TRBJ1-2|.
TGTGCCAGCCGGGACGGCTATGGCTACACCTTC
CASRDGYGYTF
>TRBV29-1|few|TRBJ2-5|.
TGCAGCGTTGAAGAATCAGACCTCCAAAATGAGCAGTACTTC
CSVEESDLQNEQYF
>TRBV7-2|once|TRBJ2-5|.
TGTGCCAGCAGCCGCCCTGGAGGGGGGGAGCAGTACTTC
CASSRPGGGEQYF
>TRBV3-1|.|TRBJ2-1|TRBD2
TGTGCCAGCAGCCAAGGACTAGCGGGAGTTGGCTACAATGAGCAGTTCTTC
CASSQGLAGVGYNEQFF
>TRBV6-5|.|TRBJ2-7|TRBD1
TGTGCCAGCAGTGTACAGGGGGAAAGCTCCTACGAGCAGTACTTC
CASSVQGESSYEQYF
>TRBV4-2|.|TRBJ2-1|.
TGTGCCAGCAGCCCCGACCAGGGTTCCAGCGCCAATGAGCAGTTCTTC
CASSPDQGSSANEQFF
>TRBV5-1|.|TRBJ2-1|.
TGCGCCAGCAGCTCACCACTAGCCGGTGAGCAGTTCTTC
CASSSPLAGEQFF
>TRBV5-6|.|TRBJ1-2|.
TGTGCCAGCAGCTTGGACCCGACGGATCGAGAGGGCTACACCTTC
CASSLDPTDREGYTF
>TRBV6-5|.|TRBJ2-7|.
TGTGCCAGCAGTTATGCACTTTACGAGCAGTACTTC
CASSYALYEQYF